This entry lists 30 T cell receptor beta chains sequenced from one sample in a study of Ad26.COV2.S vaccination and SARS-CoV-2 variants. Libraries were prepared by immunoSEQ multiplex PCR; TCRdb keeps only in-frame clonotypes and omits some of them. This sample has about 440,000 clones, with roughly 85% found just once. Specified treatment: over 15 received Ad26.COV2.S at low or high dose, single or two shots; 5 received placebo; per-sample allocation not given. Repertoires come from day 63 after the first vaccine or placebo injection. This sample comprised peripheral blood, obtained in a trial of Ad26.COV2.S vaccine versus placebo. The receptors were sampled from a person between 18 and 59 years old who received the Ad26.COV2.S COVID-19 vaccine or a placebo.

A word on this clone: Different DNA sequences within this sample yield the same CDR3. The chain combines TRBV27 with TRBJ1-2; D remains unclear. Per germline, CDR1 MNHEY and CDR2 SMNVEV (reference sequence). Deletions cut 0 bases from V and 5 bases from J, with 7 bases between. There are 13 residues in the CDR3. The CDR3: CASSLSGAYGYTF. The DNA for the CDR3 is TGTGCCAGCAGTTTATCAGGCGCGTATGGCTACACCTTC.

This clone was seen once. This chain joins TRBV5-4 and TRBJ2-3; 7 bases are shared with TRBD1. Germline-derived CDR1 and CDR2 are SGHNT and YYREEE (reference sequence). Germline trimming cut 4 bases from V and 1 base from J; bases unmatched to any gene: 12. The CDR3 is 17 residues long. CDR3 protein: CASSTGRQGYGTDTQYF. CDR3 nucleotides: TGTGCCAGCAGCACCGGTCGACAGGGCTACGGCACAGATACGCAGTATTTT.

This clone was detected once. The gene calls are TRBV18 and TRBJ2-5; D gene unclear. The CDR3 contains 13 residues. Trimming stripped 3 bases from V and 5 bases from J, with 10 bases between. Germline CDR1 is KGHSH and CDR2 is LQKENI. The CDR3 protein is CASSPLMRETQYF. CDR3 nucleotide sequence: TGTGCCAGCTCACCTCTCATGAGGGAGACCCAGTACTTC.

This chain joins TRBV5-1 and TRBJ2-1; weak D call: TRBD1 (5 bases). The V gene's germline CDR1 is SGHRS and CDR2 YFSETQ. The CDR3 extends over 15 amino acids. Trimming pared 4 bases from V and 1 base from J, leaving 12 bases between. This CDR3 is CASSPWTQSYNEQFF. For the CDR3, the DNA is TGCGCCAGCAGCCCGTGGACACAATCCTACAATGAGCAGTTCTTC.

The genes are TRBV12-3 or TRBV12-4 and TRBJ2-7; the D is unclear. Between the trimmed V and J ends, which lost 6 bases and 2 bases, there was a span of 11 bases. The CDR3 extends over 13 amino acids. CDR3 loop: CASSHGSTYEQYF. CDR3 DNA: TGTGCCAGCAGCCATGGATCAACCTACGAGCAGTACTTC.

CDR3 loop: CASSSPIKDYSYEQYF. The CDR3 DNA reads as TGTGCCAGCAGTTCCCCTATTAAGGACTACTCCTACGAGCAGTACTTC. This rearrangement joins TRBV28 to TRBJ2-7, with a tentative D call TRBD2 (6 bases). The CDR3 is 16 amino acids. The V end lost 4 bases, the J end lost 0 bases, and 16 bases lay between the germline ends. CDR1 is MDHEN and CDR2 is SYDVKM in the germline V gene.

This chain uses TRBV19 with TRBJ1-1; D is uncertain. The CDR3 covers 11 residues. Germline lookup yields CDR1 LNHDA and CDR2 SQIVND (reference sequence). The V gene lost 3 bases and the J gene lost 8 bases, with 7 bases spanning the gap. In nucleotides, the CDR3 is TGTGCCAGTAGTATTGGAGAAGAAGCTTTCTTT. Translation: CASSIGEEAFF. The variable domain in full, with the rest retrieved from reference TRBV19 and TRBJ1-1, is DGGITQSPKYLFRKEGQNVTLSCEQNLNHDAMYWYRQDPGQGLRLIYYSQIVNDFQKGDIAEGYSVSREKKESFPLTVTSAQKNPTAFYLCASSIGEEAFFGQGTRLTVV.

The rearrangement uses TRBV5-6 and TRBJ1-4, with 11 bases lining up with TRBD1. Germline V CDR1 and CDR2: SGHDT, YYEEEE. The CDR3 is 14 residues long. Trimming at V came to 4 bases and at J to 6 bases, leaving 2 bases not matched to a gene. CDR3 sequence reads: CASSRGQGDEKLFF. DNA of the CDR3: TGTGCCAGCAGCCGGGGACAGGGGGATGAAAAACTGTTTTTT. The variable domain in full, completed from reference TRBV5-6 and TRBJ1-4, reads DAGVTQSPTHLIKTRGQQVTLRCSPKSGHDTVSWYQQALGQGPQFIFQYYEEEERQRGNFPDRFSGHQFPNYSSELNVNALLLGDSALYLCASSRGQGDEKLFFGSGTQLSVL.

This clone was observed once. This sequence joins TRBV30 and TRBJ1-6, with D possibly being TRBD1 (5 bases). V was shortened by 3 bases and J by 18 bases, with 18 bases between the two germline ends. The CDR3 loop spans 12 amino acids. Germline CDR1 GTSNPN, CDR2 SVGIG (reference sequence). The CDR3 sequence: CAWRTLTGTYHF. Here the CDR3 DNA reads TGTGCCTGGAGGACCTTAACCGGGACTTACCACTTT.

The chain recombines TRBV20-1 with TRBJ2-5; unclear D gene. Between the trimmed V and J ends, which lost 4 bases and 5 bases, there was a span of 8 bases. The CDR3 consists of 11 residues. Germline V gene lookup returns CDR1 DFQATT and CDR2 SNEGSKA (reference sequence). CDR3 nucleotides: TGCAGTGCTAACGGGCGGGAGACCCAGTACTTC. It yields the protein CSANGRETQYF.

The chain combines TRBV28 with TRBJ1-2, with D possibly being TRBD1 (5 bases). The germline CDR1 and CDR2 sequences are MDHEN and SYDVKM. The CDR3 is made up of 20 amino acids. V dropped 6 bases and J dropped 0 bases, with 29 bases sitting between them. The CDR3, as DNA: TGTGCCAGCAGCCCAACTGGTCCTGCAGCCTCGGGGACCTCTAACTATGGCTACACCTTC. Its translation: CASSPTGPAASGTSNYGYTF.

The chain employs TRBV29-1 and TRBJ2-1; D remains unclear. V was pared by 1 base and J by 0 bases, with 10 bases between. The CDR3 totals 15 residues. Germline V gives CDR1 SQVTM, CDR2 ANQGSEA. Here the CDR3 DNA reads TGCAGCGTTGAAGTCCTCCTGAGCTCCTACAATGAGCAGTTCTTC. It specifies CSVEVLLSSYNEQFF.

This clone has just one count. The chain employs TRBV24-1 and TRBJ2-3, with D unresolved. This CDR3 contains 16 residues. Germline V gene sequence: CDR1 KGHDR, CDR2 SFDVKD. V lost 1 base and J lost 2, with 12 bases in between. Here the CDR3 reads CATSDLLGSSTDTQYF. The CDR3 DNA is TGTGCCACCAGTGATTTATTGGGTAGCTCCACAGATACGCAGTATTTT.

This clone was recorded once. The chain joins TRBV4-2 to TRBJ1-1; 11 bases map to TRBD1. V dropped 0 bases and J dropped 14; count of bases not matched to a gene: 11. The CDR3 extends over 15 amino acids. From germline, CDR1 is LGHNA and CDR2 YNFKEQ. In DNA, the CDR3 is TGTGCCAGCAGCCAAGATCGGGGACAGGGGGTCCAGCCCTTCTTT. It specifies CASSQDRGQGVQPFF.

Remarks on this clone: Other DNA sequences in the same sample also yield this CDR3. The chain joins TRBV2 to TRBJ1-6, with 9 bases identical to TRBD1. V gave up 4 bases and J gave up 6 bases; unmatched junction bases: 4. The CDR3 is made up of 15 amino acids. Germline-derived CDR1 and CDR2 are SNHLY and FYNNEI. CDR3 sequence: CASSGGTGFNSPLHF. The CDR3 DNA is TGTGCCAGCAGTGGTGGGACAGGGTTTAATTCACCCCTCCACTTT.

The chain carries TRBV4-1 and TRBJ1-3; no clear D. The V end was cut by 1 base, the J end by 0 bases, with 13 bases between. The CDR3 runs 17 residues. The germline V gene encodes CDR1 MGHRA and CDR2 YSYEKL. The CDR3: CASSQGAGSFSGNTIYF. The CDR3 nucleotides read TGCGCCAGCAGCCAAGGAGCGGGCAGCTTCTCTGGAAACACCATATATTTT.

The chain carries TRBV29-1 and TRBJ1-1; D gene uncertain. The V end lost 4 bases, the J end lost 1 base, and 10 bases lay between the germline ends. Germline V gene lookup returns CDR1 SQVTM and CDR2 ANQGSEA. The CDR3 extends over 13 amino acids. This CDR3 is CSVAARGNTEAFF. DNA for the CDR3: TGCAGCGTTGCAGCCCGAGGGAACACTGAAGCTTTCTTT.

The gene calls are TRBV14 and TRBJ2-1; 7 nucleotides line up with TRBD2. Germline loops: CDR1 SGHDN, CDR2 FVKESK. The CDR3 loop spans 14 amino acids. V shed 0 bases and J 5 bases; nucleotides not matched to a gene: 1. Here the CDR3 DNA reads TGTGCCAGCAGCCAAGAGGGGAGGGACAATGAGCAGTTCTTC. Its translation is CASSQEGRDNEQFF.

This chain joins TRBV19 and TRBJ1-4, with a tentative D call TRBD1 (5 bases). The germline CDR1 and CDR2 sequences are LNHDA and SQIVND (reference sequence). Trimming pared 0 bases from V and 4 bases from J, leaving 9 bases between. CDR3 length: 15 residues. The CDR3 spells CASSIEGHLNEKLFF. CDR3 DNA sequence: TGTGCCAGTAGTATAGAAGGACATCTTAATGAAAAACTGTTTTTT.

The CDR3 protein is CASSFSFAGELFF. CDR3 DNA sequence: TGTGCCAGCAGTTTTTCTTTTGCCGGGGAGCTGTTTTTT. The chain links TRBV27 to TRBJ2-2, with D unclear. V lost 3 bases and J 6 bases, leaving 8 bases between the germline ends. The CDR3 sequence is 13 residues long. CDR1 is MNHEY and CDR2 is SMNVEV in the germline V gene (reference sequence).

The chain is built from TRBV9 and TRBJ1-2; 12 nucleotides line up with TRBD1. The CDR3 runs to 17 residues. CDR1 is SGDLS and CDR2 is YYNGEE in the germline V gene. J lost 8 bases, V lost 4 bases, and 15 bases had no gene match. The CDR3 DNA follows: TGTGCCAGCAGCCCCCGCGGGACAGGGGGCTCCGCGGTAGGCTACACCTTC. This translates into CASSPRGTGGSAVGYTF.

The rearrangement links TRBV19 to TRBJ2-7, with 7 bases that match TRBD1. CDR1 is LNHDA and CDR2 is SQIVND in the germline V gene (reference sequence). The CDR3 is 13 residues long. V gave up 3 bases and J gave up 4 bases; unmatched junction bases: 3. Here the CDR3 reads CASSIPQGYEQYF. DNA for the CDR3: TGTGCCAGTAGTATTCCACAGGGGTACGAGCAGTACTTC.

This sequence joins TRBV18 and TRBJ2-6; D is possibly TRBD1 or TRBD2 (6 bases each). CDR3 length equals 16 residues. V lost 4 bases and J 0 bases, leaving 10 bases between the germline ends. Germline lookup yields CDR1 KGHSH and CDR2 LQKENI. The CDR3, as DNA: TGTGCCAGCTCACAAGGGGGGAGCTCTGGGGCCAACGTCCTGACTTTC. It encodes CASSQGGSSGANVLTF. Supplemented by reference TRBV18 and TRBJ2-6, the full variable domain reads NAGVMQNPRHLVRRRGQEARLRCSPMKGHSHVYWYRQLPEEGLKFMVYLQKENIIDESGMPKERFSAEFPKEGPSILRIQQVVRGDSAAYFCASSQGGSSGANVLTFGAGSRLTVL.

The chain carries TRBV7-3 and TRBJ1-1; D may be TRBD1 (6 bases). There are 15 residues in the CDR3. Looked up from germline, CDR1 is SGHTA and CDR2 is FQGTGA. V lost 5 bases, J lost 4 bases, and 17 bases lay in between. CDR3 bases: TGTGCCAGCAGCCGAACAAACAGGGAAGTCACTGAAGCTTTCTTT. This encodes CASSRTNREVTEAFF.

The chain combines TRBV6-2 or TRBV6-3 with TRBJ2-1; tentatively, D is TRBD2 (6 bases). The CDR3 is made up of 17 amino acids. V was cut by 1 base and J by 1 base, with 14 bases left in between. The germline CDR1 and CDR2 sequences are MNHEY and SVGEGT. In DNA form, the CDR3 reads TGTGCCAGCAGTTACTGGATGACTAGTAGGTCCTACAATGAGCAGTTCTTC. This codes for CASSYWMTSRSYNEQFF.

V and J are TRBV19 and TRBJ2-1; a possible D gene is TRBD2 (6 bases). With 2 bases removed from V and 5 bases from J, the gap between germline ends came to 13 bases. The CDR3 runs 15 residues. The germline gives CDR1 LNHDA, CDR2 SQIVND (reference sequence). The CDR3 nucleotides read TGTGCCAGTAGTATAATTCCGGGAGCCGACAATGAGCAGTTCTTC. Amino acid sequence: CASSIIPGADNEQFF.

The chain couples TRBV11-3 to TRBJ2-3, with TRBD2 matching 7 bases. Germline assignment: CDR1 SGHNT and CDR2 YENEEA. After removal of 3 bases from V and 4 bases from J, the junction contained 4 bases not matched to a gene. The CDR3 runs 14 residues. CDR3: CASSFGGGPDTQYF. CDR3 sequence (DNA): TGTGCCAGCAGCTTCGGGGGAGGGCCAGATACGCAGTATTTT.

This chain joins TRBV6-2 or TRBV6-3 and TRBJ2-7; D possibly corresponds to TRBD1 (5 bases). CDR1 MNHEY and CDR2 SVGEGT come from the germline V gene. V was cut by 2 bases and J by 3 bases, with 11 bases left in between. This CDR3 is built from 14 residues. The CDR3 sequence is CASSYGRANYEQYF. DNA for the CDR3: TGTGCCAGCAGTTACGGCAGGGCCAACTACGAGCAGTACTTC.

As to this clone: The sample has other DNA sequences that encode this CDR3 too. This chain connects TRBV19 to TRBJ2-2, with TRBD1 matching over 8 bases. J gave up 7 bases and V 3 bases, and 7 bases lay outside the gene matches. Germline V gene data show CDR1 as LNHDA and CDR2 as SQIVND (reference sequence). This CDR3 contains 15 residues. The DNA for the CDR3 is TGTGCCAGTAGTATTATCCAGGGGGCTGGCGGGGAGCTGTTTTTT. Protein: CASSIIQGAGGELFF.

J is TRBJ1-1 and V is TRBV19; no clear D gene. Trimming left V 9 bases short and J 6 bases short, with 14 bases between. This CDR3 is 12 amino acids long. The germline V gene has CDR1 LNHDA and CDR2 SQIVND (reference sequence). The chain's CDR3 is CASEGASPEAFF. The DNA for the CDR3 is TGTGCCAGCGAGGGTGCGAGCCCTGAAGCTTTCTTT.